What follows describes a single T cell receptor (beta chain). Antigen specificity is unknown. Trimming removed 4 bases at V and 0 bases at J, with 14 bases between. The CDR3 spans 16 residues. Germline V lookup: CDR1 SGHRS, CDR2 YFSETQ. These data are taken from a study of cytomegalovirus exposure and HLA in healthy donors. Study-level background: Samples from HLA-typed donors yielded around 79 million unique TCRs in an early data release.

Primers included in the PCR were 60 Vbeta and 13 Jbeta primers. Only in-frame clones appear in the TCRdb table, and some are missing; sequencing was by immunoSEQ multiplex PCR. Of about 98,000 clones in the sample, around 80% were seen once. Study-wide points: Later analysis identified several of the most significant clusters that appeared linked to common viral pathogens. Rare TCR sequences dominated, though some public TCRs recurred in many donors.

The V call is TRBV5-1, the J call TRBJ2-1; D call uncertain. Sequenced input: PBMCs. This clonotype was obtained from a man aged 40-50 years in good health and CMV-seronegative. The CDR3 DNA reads TGCGCCAGCAGCAAGACACCCGCGAGCTCCTACAATGAGCAGTTCTTC. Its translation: CASSKTPASSYNEQFF.